This record looks at one TCR beta chain sequence and its context. Its antigen remains unidentified. V lost 6 bases to trimming and J lost 1 base, with 11 bases between them. CDR3 length: 13 amino acids. The germline gives CDR1 SQVTM, CDR2 ANQGSEA. Measured with immunoSEQ multiplex PCR; TCRdb has only the in-frame clones, and not every one. The sample holds about 150,000 clones; less than 90% are singletons and the top ten take around 3.4%. This record comes from a study of cytomegalovirus exposure and HLA in healthy donors. General study findings and limits: Cytomegalovirus association was assigned to under 200 TCR beta chains. TCR sequences were mostly rare, though some public TCRs occurred in many donors.

Material: PBMCs. The chain has TRBV29-1 and TRBJ2-3, with D tentatively TRBD1 (6 bases). The sequence derives from a woman aged 18-29 years in good health and CMV-seropositive. The CDR3 DNA reads TGCAGCGTACCAAAGGGGGGCACAGATACGCAGTATTTT. Its translation: CSVPKGGTDTQYF.